The clone carrying this T cell receptor beta chain was counted many times. Its target is unknown. This sample was included in a study of T cell repertoires in cytomegalovirus infection. For the study at large: Public TCR beta signatures were indicative of both CMV infection and a matching HLA type.

Findings of the study overall: The study identified carriers of CMV plus the relevant HLA from cumulative public TCR beta family frequency.

V lost 0 bases and J lost 2, with 14 bases in between. The CDR3 runs to 17 residues. The germline V gene encodes CDR1 ENHRY and CDR2 SYGVKD. TCRdb passed the reads through MiXCR, listing each CDR3 protein once. The sample yields around 210,000 distinct CDR3 sequences, around 6.4% seen once. The J gene is TRBJ2-4, the V gene TRBV10-3, with TRBD2 as a possible D gene (5 bases). Sequencing was performed on PBMCs. This clonotype originated in a human donor in good health (CMV status not recorded). Some clones in this sample may be carry-over from other donors' samples. CDR3 residues: CAISESIGPGTKNIQYF. Written as DNA, the CDR3 is TGTGCCATCAGTGAGTCGATTGGTCCGGGGACCAAAAACATTCAGTACTTC.